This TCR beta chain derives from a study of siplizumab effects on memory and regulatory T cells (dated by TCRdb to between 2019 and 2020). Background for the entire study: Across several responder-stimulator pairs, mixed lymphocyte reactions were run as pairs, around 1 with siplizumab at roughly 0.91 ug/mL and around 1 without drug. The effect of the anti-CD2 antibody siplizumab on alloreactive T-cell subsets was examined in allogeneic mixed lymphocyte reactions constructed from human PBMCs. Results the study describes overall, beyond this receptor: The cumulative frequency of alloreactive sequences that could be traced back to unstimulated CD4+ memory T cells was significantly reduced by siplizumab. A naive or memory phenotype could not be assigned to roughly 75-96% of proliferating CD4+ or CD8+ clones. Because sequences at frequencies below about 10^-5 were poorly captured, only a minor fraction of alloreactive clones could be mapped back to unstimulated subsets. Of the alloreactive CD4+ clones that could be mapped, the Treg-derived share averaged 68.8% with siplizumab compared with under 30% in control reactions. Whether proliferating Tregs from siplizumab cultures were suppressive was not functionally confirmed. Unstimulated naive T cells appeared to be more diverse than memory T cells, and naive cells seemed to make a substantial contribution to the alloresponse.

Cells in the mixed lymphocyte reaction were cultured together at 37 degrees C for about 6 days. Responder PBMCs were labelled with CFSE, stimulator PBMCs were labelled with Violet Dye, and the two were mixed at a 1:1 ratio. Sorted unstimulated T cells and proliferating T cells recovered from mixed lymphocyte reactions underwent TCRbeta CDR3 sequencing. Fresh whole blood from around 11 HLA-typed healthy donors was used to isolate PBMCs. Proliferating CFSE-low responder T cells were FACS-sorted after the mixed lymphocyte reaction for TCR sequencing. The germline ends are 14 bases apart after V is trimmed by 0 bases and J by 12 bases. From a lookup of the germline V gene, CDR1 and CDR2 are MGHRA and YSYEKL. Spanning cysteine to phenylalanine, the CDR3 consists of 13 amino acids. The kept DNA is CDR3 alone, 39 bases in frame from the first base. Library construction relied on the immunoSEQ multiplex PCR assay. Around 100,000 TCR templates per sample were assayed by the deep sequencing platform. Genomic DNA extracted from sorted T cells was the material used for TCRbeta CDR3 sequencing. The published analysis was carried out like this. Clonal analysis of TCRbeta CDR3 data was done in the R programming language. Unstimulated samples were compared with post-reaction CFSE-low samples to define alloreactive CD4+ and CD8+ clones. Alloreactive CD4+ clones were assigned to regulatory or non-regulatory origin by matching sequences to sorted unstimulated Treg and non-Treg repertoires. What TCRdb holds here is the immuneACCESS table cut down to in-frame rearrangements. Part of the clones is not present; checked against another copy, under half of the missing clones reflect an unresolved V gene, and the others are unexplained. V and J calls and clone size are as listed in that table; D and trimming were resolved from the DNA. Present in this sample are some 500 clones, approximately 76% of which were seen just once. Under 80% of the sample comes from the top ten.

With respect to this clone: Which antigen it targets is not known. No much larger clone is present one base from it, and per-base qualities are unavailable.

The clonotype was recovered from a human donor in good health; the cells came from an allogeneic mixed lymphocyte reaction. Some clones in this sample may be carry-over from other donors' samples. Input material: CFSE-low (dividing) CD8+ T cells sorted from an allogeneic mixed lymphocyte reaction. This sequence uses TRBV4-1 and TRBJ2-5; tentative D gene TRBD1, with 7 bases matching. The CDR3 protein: CASSQDLQGGKYF. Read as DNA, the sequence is TGCGCCAGCAGCCAAGATCTGCAGGGGGGAAAGTACTTC.